This TCR beta chain stems from a study of T cells in localized non-small cell lung cancer. Study observations and caveats: Turning up in adjacent lung were a median roughly 59 of the top 100 tumor clones. The tumor had only one region sequenced, so heterogeneity remains possible. The study linked higher blood T cell density to longer overall survival. The highest T cell clonality was in uninvolved adjacent lung, above tumor.

TCRdb's copy holds only in-frame clones and misses some; the assay was immunoSEQ multiplex PCR. The sample has approximately 41,000 clones, roughly nine tenths seen once. There are 16 residues in the CDR3. With respect to this clone: The antigen is unknown.

The sample in question was peripheral blood, obtained before any cancer treatment. The receptor was isolated from a woman between 18 and 55 years old with stage III lung adenocarcinoma. V is TRBV12-2 and J is TRBJ2-2; TRBD1, the D gene given by the table, was not confirmed from the DNA. TRBV12-2 is noted as a pseudogene. CDR3 in amino acids: CASRSPTGSYTGELFF. CDR3 nucleotides: TGTGCAAGTCGCTCGCCGACAGGATCTTATACCGGGGAGCTGTTTTTT.